This T cell receptor beta chain was captured by sequencing in a study of Ad26.COV2.S vaccination and SARS-CoV-2 variants. Turning to the study itself: Participants got Ad26.COV2.S intramuscularly, once or twice 56 days apart.

The protocol was immunoSEQ multiplex PCR, while the TCRdb copy is restricted to in-frame clones and leaves out a portion. This repertoire shows around 400,000 clones, approximately 83% found once; its top ten account for more than 7%. This CDR3 is built from 14 residues. Germline CDR1 and CDR2: GTSNPN and SVGIG (reference sequence). V lost 4 bases and J 3 bases, leaving 16 bases between the germline ends. Treatment reported: 19 received Ad26.COV2.S at low or high dose, single or two shots; about 5 received placebo; per-sample allocation not given. Day 63 after the first vaccine or placebo injection was the time point for sampling. The vaccine antigen was prefusion-stabilized Wuhan SARS-CoV-2 spike. This clone has a single count.

This TCR was sampled from a person aged 18-65 years who received the Ad26.COV2.S COVID-19 vaccine or a placebo. This specimen was peripheral blood, taken in a trial of Ad26.COV2.S vaccine versus placebo. The chain combines TRBV30 with TRBJ2-7; the D gene is possibly TRBD2 (5 bases). CDR3 bases: TGTGCCTGGAATGTAGGAGGAGTAGGCTACGAGCAGTACTTC. Translated, it gives CAWNVGGVGYEQYF.